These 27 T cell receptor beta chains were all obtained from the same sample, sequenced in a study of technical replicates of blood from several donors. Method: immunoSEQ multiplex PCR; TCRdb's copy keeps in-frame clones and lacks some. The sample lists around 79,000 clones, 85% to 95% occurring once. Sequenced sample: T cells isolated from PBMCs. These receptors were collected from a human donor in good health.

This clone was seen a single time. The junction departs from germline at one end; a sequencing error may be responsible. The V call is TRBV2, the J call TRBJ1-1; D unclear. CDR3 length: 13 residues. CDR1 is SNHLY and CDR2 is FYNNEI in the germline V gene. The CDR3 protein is CASTEYLNTEAFF. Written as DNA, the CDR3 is TGTGCCAGCACTGAATATCTGAACACTGAAGCTTTCTTT.

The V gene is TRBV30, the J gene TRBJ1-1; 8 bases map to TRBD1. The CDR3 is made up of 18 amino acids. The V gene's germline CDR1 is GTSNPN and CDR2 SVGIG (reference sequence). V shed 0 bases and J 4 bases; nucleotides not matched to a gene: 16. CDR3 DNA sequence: TGTGCCTGGAGTGTAAATGTGCCCGCCCAGGGGGCAGCCACTGAAGCTTTCTTT. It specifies CAWSVNVPAQGAATEAFF.

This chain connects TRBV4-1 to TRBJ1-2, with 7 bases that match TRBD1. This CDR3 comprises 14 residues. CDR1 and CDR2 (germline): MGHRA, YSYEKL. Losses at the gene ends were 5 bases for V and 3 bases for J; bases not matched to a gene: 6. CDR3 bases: TGCGCCAGCAGCACCTTGACAGGGCACTATGGCTACACCTTC. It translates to CASSTLTGHYGYTF.

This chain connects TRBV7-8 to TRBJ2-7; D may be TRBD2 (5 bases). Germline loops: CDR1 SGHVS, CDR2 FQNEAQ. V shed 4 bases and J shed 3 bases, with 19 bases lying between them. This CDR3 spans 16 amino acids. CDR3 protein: CASSSLGGINGYEQYF. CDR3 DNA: TGTGCCAGCAGCTCACTAGGAGGAATTAATGGCTACGAGCAGTACTTC.

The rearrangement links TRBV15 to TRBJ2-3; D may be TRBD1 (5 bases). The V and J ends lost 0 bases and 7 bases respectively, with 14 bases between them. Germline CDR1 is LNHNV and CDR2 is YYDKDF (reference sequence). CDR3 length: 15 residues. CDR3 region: CATSRDVAGLNTQYF. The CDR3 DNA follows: TGTGCCACCAGCAGAGATGTGGCAGGGCTAAATACGCAGTATTTT.

CDR3 loop: CASSYSGAYEQYF. In DNA form, the CDR3 reads TGTGCCAGCAGTTATTCCGGAGCCTACGAGCAGTACTTC. The chain has TRBV6-5 and TRBJ2-7, with unresolved D. Per germline, CDR1 MNHEY and CDR2 SVGAGI. This CDR3 region has 13 residues. Trimming pared 3 bases from V and 2 bases from J, leaving 8 bases between.

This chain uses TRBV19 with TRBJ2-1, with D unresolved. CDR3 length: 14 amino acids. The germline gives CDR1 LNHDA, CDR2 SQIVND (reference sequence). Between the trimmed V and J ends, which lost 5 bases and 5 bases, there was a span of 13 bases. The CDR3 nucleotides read TGTGCCAGTAGTCTCTCCCTACCTGACAATGAGCAGTTCTTC. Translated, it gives CASSLSLPDNEQFF.

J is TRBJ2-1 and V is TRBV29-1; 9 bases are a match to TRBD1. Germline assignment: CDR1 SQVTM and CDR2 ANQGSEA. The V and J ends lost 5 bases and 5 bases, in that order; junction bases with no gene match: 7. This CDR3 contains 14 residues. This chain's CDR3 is CSVFYNRGHNEQFF. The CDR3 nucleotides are TGCAGCGTTTTTTATAACAGGGGGCACAATGAGCAGTTCTTC.

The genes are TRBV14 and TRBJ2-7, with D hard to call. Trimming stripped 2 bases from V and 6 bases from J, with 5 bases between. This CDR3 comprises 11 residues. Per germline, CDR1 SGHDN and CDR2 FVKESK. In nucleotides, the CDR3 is TGTGCCAGCAGCCAAATATCCGAGCAGTACTTC. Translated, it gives CASSQISEQYF.

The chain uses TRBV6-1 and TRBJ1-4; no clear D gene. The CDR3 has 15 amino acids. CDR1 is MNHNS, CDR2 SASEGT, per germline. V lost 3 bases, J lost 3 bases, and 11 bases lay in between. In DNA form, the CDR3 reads TGTGCCAGCAGTGAGGGCAGTGGGTCTAATGAAAAACTGTTTTTT. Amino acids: CASSEGSGSNEKLFF.

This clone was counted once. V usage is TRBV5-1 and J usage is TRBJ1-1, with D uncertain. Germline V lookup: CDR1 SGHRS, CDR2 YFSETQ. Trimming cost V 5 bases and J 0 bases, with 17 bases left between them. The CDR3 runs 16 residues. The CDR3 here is CASRLNNWSMNTEAFF. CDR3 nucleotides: TGCGCCAGCAGACTGAATAATTGGTCTATGAACACTGAAGCTTTCTTT.

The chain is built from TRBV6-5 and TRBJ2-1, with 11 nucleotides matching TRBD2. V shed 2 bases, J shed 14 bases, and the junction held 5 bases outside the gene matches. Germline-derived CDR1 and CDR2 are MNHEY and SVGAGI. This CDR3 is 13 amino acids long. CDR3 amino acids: CASSYLAGGSEFF. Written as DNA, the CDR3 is TGTGCCAGCAGTTACCTAGCGGGGGGTTCGGAGTTCTTC.

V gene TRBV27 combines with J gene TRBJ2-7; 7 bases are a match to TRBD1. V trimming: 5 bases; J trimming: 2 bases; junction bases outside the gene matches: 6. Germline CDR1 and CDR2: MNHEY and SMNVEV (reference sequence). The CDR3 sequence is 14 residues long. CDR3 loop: CASSDFGQAYEQYF. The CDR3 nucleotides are TGTGCCAGCAGTGACTTTGGACAGGCCTACGAGCAGTACTTC.

The CDR3 reads CASSFWSLGDATNEKLFF. DNA for the CDR3: TGCGCCAGCAGCTTCTGGTCCTTAGGGGATGCAACTAATGAAAAACTGTTTTTT. This chain connects TRBV5-1 to TRBJ1-4; TRBD1 is a possible D gene (5 bases). V lost 2 bases to trimming and J lost 0 bases, with 17 bases between them. The CDR3 totals 18 residues. Germline CDR1 and CDR2: SGHRS and YFSETQ.

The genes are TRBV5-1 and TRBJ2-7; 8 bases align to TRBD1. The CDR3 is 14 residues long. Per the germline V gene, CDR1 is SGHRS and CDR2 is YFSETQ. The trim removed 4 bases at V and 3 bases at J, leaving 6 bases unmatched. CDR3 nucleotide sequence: TGCGCCAGCAGCCTGGACAGGGACGGCTACGAGCAGTACTTC. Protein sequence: CASSLDRDGYEQYF.

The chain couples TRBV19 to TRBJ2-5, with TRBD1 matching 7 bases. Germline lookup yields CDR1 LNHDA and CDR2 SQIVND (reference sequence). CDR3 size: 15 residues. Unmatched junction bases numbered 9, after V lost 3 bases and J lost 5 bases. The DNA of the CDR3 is TGTGCCAGTAGTATGATAGAGAAGGGGGCCGAGACCCAGTACTTC. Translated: CASSMIEKGAETQYF.

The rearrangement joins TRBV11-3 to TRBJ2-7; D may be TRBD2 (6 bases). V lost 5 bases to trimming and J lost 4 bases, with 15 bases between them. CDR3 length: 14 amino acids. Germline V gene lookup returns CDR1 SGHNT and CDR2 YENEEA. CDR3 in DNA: TGTGCCAGCAGCCCCTCCGGGCTAGCGTACGAGCAGTACTTC. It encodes CASSPSGLAYEQYF.

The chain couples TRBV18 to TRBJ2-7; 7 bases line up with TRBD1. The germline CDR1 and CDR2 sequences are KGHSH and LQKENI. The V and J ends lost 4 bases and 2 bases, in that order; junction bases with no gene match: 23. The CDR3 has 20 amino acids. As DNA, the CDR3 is TGTGCCAGCTCACTTCAACTCCGGGACAGAAACAGAGCAAAACCCTACGAGCAGTACTTC. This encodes CASSLQLRDRNRAKPYEQYF. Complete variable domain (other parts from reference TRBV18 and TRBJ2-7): NAGVMQNPRHLVRRRGQEARLRCSPMKGHSHVYWYRQLPEEGLKFMVYLQKENIIDESGMPKERFSAEFPKEGPSILRIQQVVRGDSAAYFCASSLQLRDRNRAKPYEQYFGPGTRLTVT.

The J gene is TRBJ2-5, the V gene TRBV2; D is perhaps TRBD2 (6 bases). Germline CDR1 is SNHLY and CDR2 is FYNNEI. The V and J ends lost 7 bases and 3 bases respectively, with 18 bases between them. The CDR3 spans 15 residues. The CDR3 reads CASTPTREPKETQYF. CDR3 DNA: TGTGCCAGCACCCCAACCCGGGAGCCCAAAGAGACCCAGTACTTC.

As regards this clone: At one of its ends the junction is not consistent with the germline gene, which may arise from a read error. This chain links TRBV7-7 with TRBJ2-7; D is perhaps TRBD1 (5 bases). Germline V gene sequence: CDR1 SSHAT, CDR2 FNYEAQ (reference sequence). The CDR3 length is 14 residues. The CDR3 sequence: CASSLDRFSYEQYF. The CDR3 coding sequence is TGTGCTAGCAGCCTAGACAGATTCTCCTACGAGCAGTACTTC.

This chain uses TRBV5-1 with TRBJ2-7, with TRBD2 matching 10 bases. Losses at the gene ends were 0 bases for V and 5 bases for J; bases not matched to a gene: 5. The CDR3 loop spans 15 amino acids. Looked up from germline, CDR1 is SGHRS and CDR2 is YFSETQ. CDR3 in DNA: TGCGCCAGCAGCTTGGGGACTAGCGGTTTGGACGAGCAGTACTTC. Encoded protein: CASSLGTSGLDEQYF.

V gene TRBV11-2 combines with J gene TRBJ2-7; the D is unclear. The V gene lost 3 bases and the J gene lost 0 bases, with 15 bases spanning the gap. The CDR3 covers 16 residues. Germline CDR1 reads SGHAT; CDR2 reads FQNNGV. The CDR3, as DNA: TGTGCCAGCAGCTTTCACGTGGGCCTCAACTCCTACGAGCAGTACTTC. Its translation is CASSFHVGLNSYEQYF.

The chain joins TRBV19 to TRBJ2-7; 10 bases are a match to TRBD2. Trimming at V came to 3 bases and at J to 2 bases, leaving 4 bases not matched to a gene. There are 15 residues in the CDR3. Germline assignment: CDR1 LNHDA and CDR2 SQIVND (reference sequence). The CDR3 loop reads CASSMFLAGAYEQYF. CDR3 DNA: TGTGCCAGTAGTATGTTTCTAGCGGGGGCCTACGAGCAGTACTTC.

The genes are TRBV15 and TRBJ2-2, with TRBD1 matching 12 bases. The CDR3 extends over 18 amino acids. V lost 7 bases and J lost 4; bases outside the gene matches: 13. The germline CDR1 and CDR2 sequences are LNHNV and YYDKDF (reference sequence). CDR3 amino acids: CATTFTWDRGRPTGELFF. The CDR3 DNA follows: TGTGCCACCACTTTTACCTGGGACAGGGGGCGCCCCACCGGGGAGCTGTTTTTT.

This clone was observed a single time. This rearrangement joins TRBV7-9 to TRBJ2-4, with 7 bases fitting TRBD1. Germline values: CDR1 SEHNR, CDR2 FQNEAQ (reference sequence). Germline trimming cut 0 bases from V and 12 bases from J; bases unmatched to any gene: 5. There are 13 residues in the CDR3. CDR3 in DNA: TGTGCCAGCAGCTTAGCAGCACAGGGGCCTCAGTACTTC. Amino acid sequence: CASSLAAQGPQYF.

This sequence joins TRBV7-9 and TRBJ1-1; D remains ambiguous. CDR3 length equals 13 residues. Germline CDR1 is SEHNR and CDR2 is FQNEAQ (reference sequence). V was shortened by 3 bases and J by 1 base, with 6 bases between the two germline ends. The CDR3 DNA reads TGTGCCAGCAGCTTCTCAGGGAACACTGAAGCTTTCTTT. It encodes CASSFSGNTEAFF.

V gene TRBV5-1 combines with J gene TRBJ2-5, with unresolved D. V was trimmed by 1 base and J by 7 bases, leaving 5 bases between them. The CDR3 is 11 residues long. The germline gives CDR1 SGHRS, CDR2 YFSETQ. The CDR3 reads CASSLLGTQYF. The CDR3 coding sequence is TGCGCCAGCAGCTTGCTAGGGACCCAGTACTTC. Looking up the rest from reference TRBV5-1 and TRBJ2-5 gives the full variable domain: KAGVTQTPRYLIKTRGQQVTLSCSPISGHRSVSWYQQTPGQGLQFLFEYFSETQRNKGNFPGRFSGRQFSNSRSEMNVSTLELGDSALYLCASSLLGTQYFGPGTRLLVL.